The entry below describes one T cell receptor (beta chain). As yet, its antigen is unknown. A 1 in 200,000 to 1 in 1 million T cell depth was the sequencing target. The method was immunoSEQ multiplex PCR; TCRdb's version includes in-frame clones alone and lacks a portion of them. The sample holds 270,000 or so clones, more than 70% seen once. Frozen-stored PBMCs produced approximately 2 micrograms of genomic DNA for TCR beta libraries. From germline, CDR1 is MNHNS and CDR2 SASEGT. V was pared by 4 bases and J by 6 bases, with 4 bases of the junction left unmatched. The CDR3 is 14 residues long. The source of the sample is a study of cytotoxic CD8 clonotypes in ibrutinib-treated CLL. General study findings and limits: Whereas clonality rose at ibrutinib response, it declined toward baseline at progression.

The receptor was derived from a human donor with chronic lymphocytic leukemia. Sequenced here: PBMCs, sampled at disease progression, from a patient treated with ibrutinib. The chain is built from TRBV6-1 and TRBJ2-1, with 9 nucleotides matching TRBD2. CDR3 amino acids: CASSGSGSSNEQFF. In DNA form, the CDR3 reads TGTGCCAGCAGTGGTAGCGGGAGTAGCAATGAGCAGTTCTTC.